This T cell receptor beta chain was documented in a study of identical twins. Study findings and constraints: Possibly, invariant MAIT and iNKT cells partly confounded zero-insertion analyses. Compared with models, monozygotic twins showed more out-of-frame TCR alpha sharing. Its conclusions, products of cross-sectional statistical analysis, did not come from following the same donors.

Trimming removed 4 bases from V and 5 bases from J; junction bases left unmatched: 13. The CDR3 spans 17 residues. CDR1 is SGHKS, CDR2 YYEKEE, per germline (reference sequence). As to this clonotype: As yet, its antigen is unknown.

Using its own MiXCR run on the 5' RACE reads, TCRdb lists one record per CDR3 protein. The sample has roughly 710,000 distinct CDR3 sequences; 6.1% are singletons. The sequence was obtained from a man aged 18 to 35 in good health. The sequenced material came from naive T cells sorted from blood. This chain joins TRBV5-5 and TRBJ2-1; 9 positions match TRBD2. The CDR3 DNA follows: TGTGCCAGCAGCCAATCGGGCGGGAGGGTGTGGAACAATGAGCAGTTCTTC. Residues: CASSQSGGRVWNNEQFF.